Here is one TCR beta chain with its context. Its antigen is still unknown. These data come from a study of cytomegalovirus exposure and HLA in healthy donors. The study's findings and limits: Most TCR sequences were uncommon, yet certain public TCRs appeared in many donors. As a later analysis showed, a missense DCLRE1C variant was linked to trimming of TCR beta V- and J-genes.

V lost 0 bases, J lost 1 base, and 7 bases lay in between. The CDR3 contains 14 residues. The germline gives CDR1 SGHRS, CDR2 YFSETQ. Each donor was nominally healthy when sampled (though unrecorded immune exposures were likely). The PCR had 60 Vbeta and 13 Jbeta primers. Repertoires were generated with immunoSEQ multiplex PCR, while TCRdb's copy carries only in-frame clones and drops some. Here the sample table reports approximately 110,000 clones. What was sequenced was PBMCs. The J gene is TRBJ1-1, the V gene TRBV5-1; TRBD1 is a possible D gene (5 bases). The receptor was derived from a man in his late teens or twenties in good health and CMV-seronegative. The CDR3 DNA reads as TGCGCCAGCAGCTTGGGACAGAGGAACACTGAAGCTTTCTTT. Protein: CASSLGQRNTEAFF.